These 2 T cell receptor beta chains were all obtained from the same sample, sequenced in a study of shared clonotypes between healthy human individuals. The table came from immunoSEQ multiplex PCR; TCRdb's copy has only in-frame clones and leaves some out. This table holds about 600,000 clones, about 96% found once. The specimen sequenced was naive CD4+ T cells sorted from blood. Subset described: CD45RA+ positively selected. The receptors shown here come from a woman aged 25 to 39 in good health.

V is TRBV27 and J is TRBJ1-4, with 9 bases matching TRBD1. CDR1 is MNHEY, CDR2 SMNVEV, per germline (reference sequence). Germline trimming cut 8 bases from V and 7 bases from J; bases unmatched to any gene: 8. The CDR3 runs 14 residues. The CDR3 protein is CASARGQGSEKLFF. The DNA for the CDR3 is TGTGCCAGCGCCCGGGGACAGGGTAGTGAAAAACTGTTTTTT. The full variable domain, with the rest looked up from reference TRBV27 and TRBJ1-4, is EAQVTQNPRYLITVTGKKLTVTCSQNMNHEYMSWYRQDPGLGLRQIYYSMNVEVTDKGDVPEGYKVSRKEKRNFPLILESPSPNQTSLYFCASARGQGSEKLFFGSGTQLSVL.

CDR3 in DNA: TGCAGCGTGGGGCCCCCGCCCAGGGGCCAAGAGACCCAGTACTTC. The encoded protein is CSVGPPPRGQETQYF. The J gene is TRBJ2-5, the V gene TRBV29-1; D may be TRBD1 (6 bases). The CDR3 length is 15 residues. CDR1 is SQVTM and CDR2 is ANQGSEA in the germline V gene. The V and J ends lost 6 bases and 1 base respectively, with 18 bases between them.